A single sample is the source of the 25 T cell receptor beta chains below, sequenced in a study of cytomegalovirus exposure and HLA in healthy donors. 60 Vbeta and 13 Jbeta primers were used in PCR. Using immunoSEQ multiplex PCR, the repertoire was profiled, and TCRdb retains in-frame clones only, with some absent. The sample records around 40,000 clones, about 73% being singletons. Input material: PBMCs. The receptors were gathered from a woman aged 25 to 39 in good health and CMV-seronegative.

The CDR3 nucleotides read TGTGCCAGCAGCCAAGATCTTTGGACAGGCCGCACCGGGGAGCTGTTTTTT. The encoded protein is CASSQDLWTGRTGELFF. The chain recombines TRBV4-2 with TRBJ2-2; TRBD1 matches 7 bases. Germline loops: CDR1 LGHNA, CDR2 YNFKEQ. With 0 bases clipped from V and 4 bases from J, the junction kept 8 bases outside the gene matches. The CDR3 has 17 amino acids.

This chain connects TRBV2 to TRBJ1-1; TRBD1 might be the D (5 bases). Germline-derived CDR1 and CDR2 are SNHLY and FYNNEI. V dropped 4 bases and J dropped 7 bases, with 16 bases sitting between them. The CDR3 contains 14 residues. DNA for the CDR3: TGTGCCAGCAGTGCCCTAGACAGCCAGGTTGAAGCTTTCTTT. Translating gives CASSALDSQVEAFF.

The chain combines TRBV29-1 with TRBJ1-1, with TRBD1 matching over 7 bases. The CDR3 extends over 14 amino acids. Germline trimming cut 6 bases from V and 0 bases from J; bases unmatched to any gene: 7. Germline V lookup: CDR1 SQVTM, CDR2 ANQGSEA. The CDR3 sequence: CSVETRGLNTEAFF. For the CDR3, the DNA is TGCAGCGTGGAGACGAGGGGGCTGAACACTGAAGCTTTCTTT.

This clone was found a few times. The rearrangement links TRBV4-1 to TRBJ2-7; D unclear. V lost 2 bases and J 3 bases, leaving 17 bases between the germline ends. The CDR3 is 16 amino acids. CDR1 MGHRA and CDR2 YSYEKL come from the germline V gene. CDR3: CASSQSFSGQIYEQYF. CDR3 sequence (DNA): TGCGCCAGCAGCCAATCTTTTTCAGGCCAGATCTACGAGCAGTACTTC.

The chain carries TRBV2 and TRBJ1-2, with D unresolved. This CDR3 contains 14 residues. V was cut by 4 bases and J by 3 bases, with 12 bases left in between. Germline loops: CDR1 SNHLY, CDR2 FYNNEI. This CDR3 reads CASSAARVDYGYTF. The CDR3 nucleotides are TGTGCCAGCAGTGCGGCACGGGTGGACTATGGCTACACCTTC.

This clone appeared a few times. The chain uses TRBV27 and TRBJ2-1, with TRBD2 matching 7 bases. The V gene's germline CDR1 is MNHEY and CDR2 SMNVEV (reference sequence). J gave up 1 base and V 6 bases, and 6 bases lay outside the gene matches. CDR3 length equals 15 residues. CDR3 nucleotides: TGTGCCAGCAGGTTTGGCGGGAGTTCCTACAATGAGCAGTTCTTC. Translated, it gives CASRFGGSSYNEQFF.

The CDR3 protein is CAISVDPSYNEQFF. DNA for the CDR3: TGTGCCATCAGTGTAGATCCATCCTACAATGAGCAGTTCTTC. V gene TRBV10-3 combines with J gene TRBJ2-1, with no clear D. Trimming removed 4 bases from V and 1 base from J, with 8 bases in between. This CDR3 region has 14 residues. Germline-derived CDR1 and CDR2 are ENHRY and SYGVKD.

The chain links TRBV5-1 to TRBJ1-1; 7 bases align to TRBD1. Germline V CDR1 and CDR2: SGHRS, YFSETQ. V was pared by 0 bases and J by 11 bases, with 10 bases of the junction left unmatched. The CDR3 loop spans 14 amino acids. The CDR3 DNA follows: TGCGCCAGCAGCTTGGCAGGCAGGGGGTCCAACGCTTTCTTT. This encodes CASSLAGRGSNAFF.

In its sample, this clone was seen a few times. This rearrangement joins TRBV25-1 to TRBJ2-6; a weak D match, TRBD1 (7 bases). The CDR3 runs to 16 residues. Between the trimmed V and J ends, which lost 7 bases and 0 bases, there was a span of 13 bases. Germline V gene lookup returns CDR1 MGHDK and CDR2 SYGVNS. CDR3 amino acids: CASTSGGNSGANVLTF. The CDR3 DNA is TGTGCCAGCACCTCAGGGGGGAACTCTGGGGCCAACGTCCTGACTTTC.

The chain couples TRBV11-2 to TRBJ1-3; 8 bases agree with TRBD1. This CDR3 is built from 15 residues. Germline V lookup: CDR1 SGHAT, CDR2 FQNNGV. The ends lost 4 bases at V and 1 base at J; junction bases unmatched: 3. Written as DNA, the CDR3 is TGTGCCAGCAGCTGGGACAGGACGTCTGGAAACACCATATATTTT. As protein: CASSWDRTSGNTIYF.

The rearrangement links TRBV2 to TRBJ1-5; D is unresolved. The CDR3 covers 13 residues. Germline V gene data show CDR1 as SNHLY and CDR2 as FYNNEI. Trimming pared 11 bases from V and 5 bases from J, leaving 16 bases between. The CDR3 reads CAGSTGNYQPQHF. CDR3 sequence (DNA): TGTGCCGGTAGCACGGGGAATTATCAGCCCCAGCATTTT.

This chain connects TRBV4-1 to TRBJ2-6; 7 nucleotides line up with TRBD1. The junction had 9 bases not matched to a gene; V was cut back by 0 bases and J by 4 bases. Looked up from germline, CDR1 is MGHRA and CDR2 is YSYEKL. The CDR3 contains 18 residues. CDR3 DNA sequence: TGCGCCAGCAGCCAAGAACCATTTACAGGGGTCGGGGCCAACGTCCTGACTTTC. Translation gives CASSQEPFTGVGANVLTF.

CDR3 residues: CASSYPGYGYTF. The CDR3, as DNA: TGTGCCAGCAGTTATCCAGGGTACGGCTACACCTTC. This chain uses TRBV28 with TRBJ1-2, with D possibly matching TRBD1 (5 bases). This CDR3 contains 12 residues. The germline CDR1 and CDR2 sequences are MDHEN and SYDVKM. Trimming cost V 4 bases and J 8 bases, with 11 bases left between them.

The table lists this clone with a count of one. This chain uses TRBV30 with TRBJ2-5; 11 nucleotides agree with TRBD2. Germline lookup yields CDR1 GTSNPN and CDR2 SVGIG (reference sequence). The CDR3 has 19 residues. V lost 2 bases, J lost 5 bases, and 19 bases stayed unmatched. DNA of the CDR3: TGTGCCTGGAGTATCGTGAGGACTAGCGGGTTCAACAACAGGGAGACCCAGTACTTC. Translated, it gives CAWSIVRTSGFNNRETQYF.

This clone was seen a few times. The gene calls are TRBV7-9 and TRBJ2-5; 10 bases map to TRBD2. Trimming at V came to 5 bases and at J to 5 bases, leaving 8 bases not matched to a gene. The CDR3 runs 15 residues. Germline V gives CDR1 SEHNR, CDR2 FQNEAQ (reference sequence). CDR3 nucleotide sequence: TGTGCCAGCAGCACCTCTAGCGGGGGTCGGGAGACCCAGTACTTC. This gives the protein CASSTSSGGRETQYF.

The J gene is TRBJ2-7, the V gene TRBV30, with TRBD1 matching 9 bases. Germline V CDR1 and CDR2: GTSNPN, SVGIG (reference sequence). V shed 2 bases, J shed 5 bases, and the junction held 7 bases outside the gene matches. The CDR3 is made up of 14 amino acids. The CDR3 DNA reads TGTGCCTGGAGTCCCGGGACAGGGTTACACGAGCAGTACTTC. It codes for CAWSPGTGLHEQYF.

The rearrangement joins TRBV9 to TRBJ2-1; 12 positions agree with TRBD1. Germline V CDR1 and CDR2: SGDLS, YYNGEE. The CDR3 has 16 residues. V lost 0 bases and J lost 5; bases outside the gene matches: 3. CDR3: CASSVVGQGANNEQFF. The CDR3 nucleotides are TGTGCCAGCAGCGTAGTGGGACAGGGGGCTAACAATGAGCAGTTCTTC.

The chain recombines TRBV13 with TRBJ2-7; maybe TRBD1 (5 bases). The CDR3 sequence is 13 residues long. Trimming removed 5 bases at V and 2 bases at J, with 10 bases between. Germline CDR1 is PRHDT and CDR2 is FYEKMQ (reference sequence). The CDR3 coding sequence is TGTGCCAGCAGCCTAGTGGGGCCCTACGAGCAGTACTTC. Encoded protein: CASSLVGPYEQYF.

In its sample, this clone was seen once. The CDR3 DNA reads as TGTGCCAGCAGCCCCGACAGGGTAGGGCACAATCAGCCCCAGCATTTT. It specifies CASSPDRVGHNQPQHF. The V and J genes are TRBV7-6 and TRBJ1-5; 7 positions match TRBD1. With 5 bases clipped from V and 3 bases from J, the junction kept 10 bases outside the gene matches. Germline values: CDR1 SGHVS, CDR2 FNYEAQ. The CDR3 contains 16 residues. Supplemented by reference TRBV7-6 and TRBJ1-5, the full variable domain reads GAGVSQSPRYKVTKRGQDVALRCDPISGHVSLYWYRQALGQGPEFLTYFNYEAQQDKSGLPNDRFSAERPEGSISTLTIQRTEQRDSAMYRCASSPDRVGHNQPQHFGDGTRLSIL.

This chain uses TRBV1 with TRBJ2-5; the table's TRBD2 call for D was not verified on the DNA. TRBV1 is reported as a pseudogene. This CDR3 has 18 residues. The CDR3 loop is CTSSSQRRGPLLRETQYF. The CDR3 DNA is TGCACCAGCAGCTCCCAACGGCGGGGGCCATTATTGAGGGAGACCCAGTACTTC.

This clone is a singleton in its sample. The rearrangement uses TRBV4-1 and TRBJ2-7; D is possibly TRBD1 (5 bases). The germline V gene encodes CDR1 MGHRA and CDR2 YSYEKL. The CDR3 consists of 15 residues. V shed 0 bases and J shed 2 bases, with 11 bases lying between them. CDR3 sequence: CASSQEGHSTYEQYF. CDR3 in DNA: TGCGCCAGCAGCCAAGAGGGGCACTCTACCTACGAGCAGTACTTC.

CDR3 sequence reads: CAWSVQEGTEAFF. DNA of the CDR3: TGTGCCTGGAGTGTACAGGAAGGCACTGAAGCTTTCTTT. The chain joins TRBV30 to TRBJ1-1; D perhaps matches TRBD1 (5 bases). This CDR3 is built from 13 residues. V gave up 0 bases and J gave up 4 bases, with 9 bases separating them. In germline, CDR1 is GTSNPN, CDR2 SVGIG (reference sequence).

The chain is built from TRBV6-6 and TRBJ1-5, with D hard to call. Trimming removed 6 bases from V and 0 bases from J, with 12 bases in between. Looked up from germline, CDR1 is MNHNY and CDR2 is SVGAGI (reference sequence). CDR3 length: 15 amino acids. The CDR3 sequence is CASSSEGYSNQPQHF. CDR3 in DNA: TGTGCCAGCAGCTCGGAGGGATATAGCAATCAGCCCCAGCATTTT.

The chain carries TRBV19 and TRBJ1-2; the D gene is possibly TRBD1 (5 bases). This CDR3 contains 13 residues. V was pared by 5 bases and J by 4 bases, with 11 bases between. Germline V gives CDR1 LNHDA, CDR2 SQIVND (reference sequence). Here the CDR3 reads CASSLATAYGYTF. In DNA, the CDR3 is TGTGCCAGTAGTCTCGCGACAGCCTATGGCTACACCTTC.

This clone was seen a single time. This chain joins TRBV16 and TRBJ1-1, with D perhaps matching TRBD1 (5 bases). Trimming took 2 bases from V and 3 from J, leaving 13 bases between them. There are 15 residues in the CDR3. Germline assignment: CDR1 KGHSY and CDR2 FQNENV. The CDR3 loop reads CASSQDQGRDTEAFF. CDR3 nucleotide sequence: TGTGCCAGCAGCCAAGATCAGGGTCGGGACACTGAAGCTTTCTTT.